The 18 T cell receptor beta chains reported below all come from one sample, sequenced in a study of tumor and adjacent non-tumor tissue in lung cancer (dated by TCRdb to the late 2010s). Library method: multiplex PCR. Instrument on record: Illumina HiSeq 2500. TCRbeta libraries were constructed through three rounds of nested PCR with primers (Table S4) according to protocols adapted from ARM-PCR. TCRdb trimmed the raw reads at Q25, called clones with MiXCR and kept productive beta chains. Rows merge per CDR3 protein into single entries with the most common DNA and genes. This sample has 35,000 to 55,000 distinct CDR3 sequences in its table, and roughly three fifths of those were observed once. The biggest ten clones account for 19% of the sample. Bulk unsorted tissue served as the source for RNA extraction, and RNA quality was assessed using a NanoDrop ND-1000 and an Agilent 2100. For the normal lung samples, distant non-tumor tissue was collected more than 3 cm away from the tumor edge.

Material: distant non-tumor lung tissue. All receptors come from a woman in her thirties or forties with non-small cell lung cancer.

As regards this clonotype: Relative to the germline gene, one junction end is altered; a read error may explain this. The chain couples TRBV6-5 to TRBJ2-5, with D possibly TRBD2 on 5 matching bases. CDR3 size: 14 residues. Germline loops: CDR1 MNHEY, CDR2 SVGAGI. The CDR3: CASNYFGVRETQYF. The CDR3, as DNA: TGCGCCAGCAATTACTTCGGGGTCCGGGAGACCCAGTACTTC.

As to this clonotype: A much larger clone sits a single nucleotide away, making a read error possible. This chain uses TRBV20-1 with TRBJ2-3; D unresolved. This CDR3 is 14 amino acids long. CDR1 DFQATT and CDR2 SNEGSKA come from the germline V gene (reference sequence). Trimming pared 2 bases from V and 2 bases from J, leaving 11 bases between. The CDR3, as DNA: TGCAGTGCTAGAAATACCCTCTTCACAGATACGCAGTATTTT. Translating it yields CSARNTLFTDTQYF.

In the case of this clonotype: This CDR3 is missing its conserved last phenylalanine or tryptophan, likely due to a read error. The V call is TRBV6-4, the J call TRBJ2-1; TRBD2 matches at 9 bases. With V trimmed by 2 bases and J by 7 bases, 6 bases remained unmatched. The CDR3 covers 15 residues. Germline CDR1 reads MRHNA; CDR2 reads SNTAGT. CDR3 DNA sequence: TGTGCCAGCAGTGACGAGGCGGGAGGGTTTAATGAGCAGTTCTCC. The encoded protein is CASSDEAGGFNEQFS.

Notes on this clonotype: This may be a read error, as it is one base from a much larger clone. V gene TRBV12-3 or TRBV12-4 combines with J gene TRBJ2-1, with D unresolved. This CDR3 is built from 11 residues. CDR3 residues: CVSSLPNEQFF. In DNA, the CDR3 is TGTGTCAGCAGCCTACCCAATGAGCAGTTCTTC.

This clonotype showed up many times. The chain is built from TRBV20-1 and TRBJ1-2; possible D gene TRBD1, 6 bases. Germline V gene sequence: CDR1 DFQATT, CDR2 SNEGSKA (reference sequence). V gave up 3 bases and J gave up 2 bases, with 10 bases separating them. The CDR3 sequence is 13 residues long. Here the CDR3 reads CSASTRGNYGYTF. The CDR3 DNA reads as TGCAGTGCTAGTACCAGGGGAAACTATGGCTACACCTTC.

The J gene is TRBJ2-7, the V gene TRBV11-2, with 11 bases fitting TRBD2. CDR3 size: 16 residues. Germline CDR1 is SGHAT and CDR2 is FQNNGV. V trimming: 7 bases; J trimming: 6 bases; junction bases outside the gene matches: 14. In DNA form, the CDR3 reads TGTGCCAGCATCGGAGGACTAGCGGGTGGCCTCGGCGAGCAGTACTTC. This encodes CASIGGLAGGLGEQYF.

Comments on this clonotype: A read error may produce the germline difference seen at one junction end. This chain connects TRBV11-2 to TRBJ1-1; possible D gene TRBD1, 5 bases. CDR3 length: 14 residues. In germline, CDR1 is SGHAT, CDR2 FQNNGV. CDR3 DNA: TGTGCCAGCGGTTTAAGCGGGGCGAACATTGAAGCTTTCTTT. Translation: CASGLSGANIEAFF.

Note on this clonotype: The CDR3 carries no conserved terminal phenylalanine or tryptophan, so it likely arises from a read error. The DNA is omitted, as the CDR3 cannot be located on it reliably, and the CDR3 follows TCRdb's listing. The chain uses TRBV11-2 and TRBJ1-1. Germline V gene lookup returns CDR1 SGHAT and CDR2 FQNNGV. The CDR3 length equals 12 residues, ends included. CDR3 loop: CASSLEETLTFL.

A note on this clonotype: A much larger clone is a single base away; this may be a read error. This chain joins TRBV5-1 and TRBJ2-6; maybe TRBD1 (5 bases). The germline V gene has CDR1 SGHRS and CDR2 YFSETQ. The CDR3 spans 16 residues. In nucleotides, the CDR3 is TGCGCCAGCTCTAACCGACAGTTCTCTGGGGCCAACCTCCTGACTTTC. This translates into CASSNRQFSGANLLTF. Full variable domain (rest looked up from reference TRBV5-1 and TRBJ2-6): KAGVTQTPRYLIKTRGQQVTLSCSPISGHRSVSWYQQTPGQGLQFLFEYFSETQRNKGNFPGRFSGRQFSNSRSEMNVSTLELGDSALYLCASSNRQFSGANLLTFGAGSRLTVL.

This clonotype appeared once. No conserved phenylalanine or tryptophan is present at the end of the CDR3, so a read error is the likely explanation. V is TRBV5-1 and J is TRBJ2-2; no definite D call. V shed 1 base and J shed 6 bases, with 13 bases lying between them. The length of the CDR3 is 15 residues. Per germline, CDR1 SGHRS and CDR2 YFSETQ. The CDR3 is CASSLKGMVAGELFS. The CDR3 bases are TGCGCCAGCAGCTTGAAAGGGATGGTTGCCGGGGAGCTGTTTTCT.

This clonotype was recorded a few times. This sequence may be a read error, since a much larger clone differs from it by one base. This rearrangement joins TRBV10-1 to TRBJ2-2, with D possibly being TRBD2 (6 bases). The CDR3 has 16 amino acids. Germline V gene lookup returns CDR1 WNHNN and CDR2 SYGVQD (reference sequence). The CDR3 region is CTSSEGGILGTGELFF. DNA for the CDR3: TGCACCAGCAGTGAAGGAGGGATCCTTGGCACCGGGGAGCTGTTTTTT.

Comment on this clonotype: Possible read error: a much larger clone is one base away. It is likely a read error, because the conserved phenylalanine at the end of the CDR3 is missing. This sequence joins TRBV7-9 and TRBJ2-1; D gene unclear. The V gene's germline CDR1 is SEHNR and CDR2 FQNEAQ (reference sequence). This CDR3 is 13 amino acids long. With 1 base removed from V and 7 bases from J, the gap between germline ends came to 8 bases. The CDR3 region has the DNA TGTGCCAGCAGCTTAGAGTTGATGAATGAGCAGTTCTCC. Protein sequence: CASSLELMNEQFS.

Remarks on this clonotype: Since a much larger clone is just one base distant, this may be a read error. The CDR3 DNA follows: TGTGCCAGCAGCCTCGAGACAGGGGACCCTGAAGCTTTCTTT. This codes for CASSLETGDPEAFF. J is TRBJ1-1 and V is TRBV5-6; 8 nucleotides line up with TRBD1. The CDR3 has 14 residues. Germline V gene lookup returns CDR1 SGHDT and CDR2 YYEEEE. The trim removed 4 bases at V and 6 bases at J, leaving 8 bases unmatched. Drawing the rest from reference TRBV5-6 and TRBJ1-1, the complete variable domain is DAGVTQSPTHLIKTRGQQVTLRCSPKSGHDTVSWYQQALGQGPQFIFQYYEEEERQRGNFPDRFSGHQFPNYSSELNVNALLLGDSALYLCASSLETGDPEAFFGQGTRLTVV.

A word on this clonotype: Given the absence of the conserved phenylalanine or tryptophan at the CDR3 end, a read error is likely. This CDR3 reads CASKDVSGDTQHL. The CDR3 DNA reads TGTGCCAGCAAGGACGTGAGCGGAGATACGCAGCATTTG. The V gene is TRBV6-6, the J gene TRBJ2-3; D is uncertain. The J call is uncertain, as TRBJ1-5 better fits the DNA end. Germline assignment: CDR1 MNHNY and CDR2 SVGAGI (reference sequence). The CDR3 consists of 13 residues.

This clonotype was observed a handful of times. The chain joins TRBV19 to TRBJ2-1, with 7 positions matching TRBD1. The trim removed 6 bases at V and 0 bases at J, leaving 11 bases unmatched. There are 17 residues in the CDR3. Germline assignment: CDR1 LNHDA and CDR2 SQIVND (reference sequence). This CDR3 reads CASSSDRATSSYNEQFF. Written as DNA, the CDR3 is TGTGCCAGTAGCTCCGACAGGGCAACGAGCTCCTACAATGAGCAGTTCTTC.

This clonotype was counted only a few times. The chain couples TRBV11-2 to TRBJ1-5, with D tentatively TRBD1 (5 bases). Trimming cost V 7 bases and J 6 bases, with 22 bases left between them. This CDR3 contains 16 residues. Germline assignment: CDR1 SGHAT and CDR2 FQNNGV. CDR3 sequence (DNA): TGTGCCAGCACCCCCCTCCCACAAAGGGACGGTCAGCCCCAGCATTTT. Its translation is CASTPLPQRDGQPQHF.

To note about this clonotype: Because the CDR3 is missing its conserved closing phenylalanine or tryptophan, this is likely a read error. The rearrangement links TRBV6-2 or TRBV6-3 to TRBJ2-5, with TRBD1 matching over 9 bases. The CDR3 runs 15 residues. V was clipped by 7 bases and J by 5 bases; unmatched bases: 11. Germline V gene lookup returns CDR1 MNHEY and CDR2 SVGEGT. The CDR3 here is CASTLQGAPTETQYI. CDR3 sequence (DNA): TGTGCCAGCACTTTACAGGGGGCGCCTACGGAGACCCAGTACATC.

As regards this clonotype: A read error is possible here, since a much larger clone lies one base away. The chain employs TRBV28 and TRBJ2-5; D ambiguous. Between the trimmed V and J ends, which lost 9 bases and 4 bases, there was a span of 18 bases. This CDR3 region has 14 residues. The V gene's germline CDR1 is MDHEN and CDR2 SYDVKM. CDR3 region: CARTDSLGGETQYF. The CDR3 DNA reads as TGTGCCAGGACCGACTCGCTGGGTGGAGAGACCCAGTACTTC.